A single sample gave rise to the 21 T cell receptor beta chains below, sequenced in a study of T-cell reconstitution after alpha-beta-depleted transplantation in children. For TCRbeta, the library was prepared with unique molecular identifiers. Via MiXCR, TCRdb re-called the PCR reads, giving one row per CDR3 protein. This sample has about 590,000 distinct CDR3 sequences, with under 15% found just once. The sequenced sample was PBMCs, mostly from graft donor cells, obtained 360 days after TCRalphabeta/CD19-depleted stem cell transplant. These receptors originate from a male patient aged 10 to 17 who had a stem cell transplant for acute myeloid leukemia, so the T cells may come from the graft donor.

Ten or more counts support this clonotype. The CDR3 spells CAIRGTKLTGTSTDTQYF. CDR3 nucleotides: TGTGCCATCAGAGGCACCAAATTAACCGGGACTAGCACAGATACGCAGTATTTT. V and J are TRBV10-3 and TRBJ2-3; weak D call: TRBD2 (6 bases). There are 18 residues in the CDR3. Germline CDR1 ENHRY, CDR2 SYGVKD. V was trimmed by 6 bases and J by 0 bases, leaving 22 bases between them.

This clonotype was detected many times. In nucleotides, the CDR3 is TGCAGCCTGAAGGGACTAGCGGGAGGGCATACAGATACGCAGTATTTT. Translating it yields CSLKGLAGGHTDTQYF. The chain joins TRBV29-1 to TRBJ2-3; 16 bases fit TRBD2. Germline lookup yields CDR1 SQVTM and CDR2 ANQGSEA. Germline trimming cut 8 bases from V and 3 bases from J; bases unmatched to any gene: 8. The CDR3 spans 16 residues.

The V and J genes are TRBV28 and TRBJ2-7; TRBD1 agrees at 9 bases. Germline CDR1 and CDR2: MDHEN and SYDVKM. Trimming at V came to 8 bases and at J to 2 bases, leaving 13 bases not matched to a gene. This CDR3 region has 16 residues. The CDR3 nucleotides read TGTGCCAGCGGACTATACGGGACAGGGAGCGCCTACGAGCAGTACTTC. It codes for CASGLYGTGSAYEQYF.

There are a few counts of this clonotype. This clone may be a read error of a much larger clone one base away. CDR3 protein: CSARVVDTQYF. As DNA, the CDR3 is TGCAGTGCTAGAGTGGTGGATACGCAGTATTTT. The V call is TRBV20-1, the J call TRBJ2-3; no clear D. Between the trimmed V and J ends, which lost 1 base and 6 bases, there was a span of 5 bases. The germline gives CDR1 DFQATT, CDR2 SNEGSKA (reference sequence). This CDR3 is 11 amino acids long.

V is TRBV29-1 and J is TRBJ2-3, with 13 bases matching TRBD2. This CDR3 contains 15 residues. Germline V gene data show CDR1 as SQVTM and CDR2 as ANQGSEA. Trimming cost V 8 bases and J 5 bases; bases outside gene matches: 10. DNA of the CDR3: TGCAGCTTCCGGACTAGCGGGAGTTTGGGAGATACGCAGTATTTT. Its translation is CSFRTSGSLGDTQYF.

This clonotype was counted only a few times. The chain links TRBV10-3 to TRBJ2-7; TRBD2 matches 14 bases. There are 15 residues in the CDR3. V shed 6 bases, J shed 5 bases, and the junction held 6 bases outside the gene matches. Germline CDR1 is ENHRY and CDR2 is SYGVKD. The CDR3 DNA is TGTGCCATCAGAGGACTAGCGGGAGGAACGAACGAGCAGTACTTC. This codes for CAIRGLAGGTNEQYF.

The chain is built from TRBV11-3 and TRBJ2-3; 7 bases map to TRBD2. This CDR3 is 16 amino acids long. V was pared by 4 bases and J by 0 bases, with 7 bases of the junction left unmatched. CDR1 SGHNT and CDR2 YENEEA come from the germline V gene. DNA of the CDR3: TGTGCCAGCAGCTCAACAAGCGGGACTAGCACAGATACGCAGTATTTT. It is translated as CASSSTSGTSTDTQYF.

This clonotype was observed a handful of times. This chain connects TRBV4-3 to TRBJ2-7, with 8 nucleotides matching TRBD2. There are 14 residues in the CDR3. Per the germline V gene, CDR1 is LGHNA and CDR2 is YSLEER. The V and J ends lost 0 bases and 6 bases, in that order; junction bases with no gene match: 4. This chain's CDR3 is CASSQEAGVREQYF. For the CDR3, the DNA is TGCGCCAGCAGCCAAGAAGCGGGAGTACGCGAGCAGTACTTC.

This clonotype was observed a handful of times. J is TRBJ2-2 and V is TRBV28; D possibly corresponds to TRBD2 (6 bases). V shed 4 bases and J shed 4 bases, with 19 bases lying between them. The CDR3 is made up of 17 amino acids. Germline V gene sequence: CDR1 MDHEN, CDR2 SYDVKM. CDR3 in amino acids: CASSYHSPGLTTGELFF. DNA of the CDR3: TGTGCCAGCAGTTATCACTCTCCGGGACTCACCACCGGGGAGCTGTTTTTT.

In this sample, this clonotype turned up a few times. This chain joins TRBV20-1 and TRBJ2-7; perhaps TRBD2 as D (6 bases). The CDR3 spans 14 residues. Germline CDR1 DFQATT, CDR2 SNEGSKA (reference sequence). V gave up 0 bases and J gave up 3 bases, with 12 bases separating them. CDR3 coding DNA: TGCAGTGCTAGAGATCCGACTAGAGTCTACGAGCAGTACTTC. It codes for CSARDPTRVYEQYF.

The V call is TRBV27, the J call TRBJ2-5; TRBD2 aligns across 13 bases. This CDR3 comprises 17 residues. The trim removed 6 bases at V and 2 bases at J, leaving 9 bases unmatched. Germline loops: CDR1 MNHEY, CDR2 SMNVEV (reference sequence). The chain's CDR3 is CASSGWRLAGGQETQYF. The CDR3 nucleotides read TGTGCCAGCAGCGGATGGAGACTAGCGGGAGGACAAGAGACCCAGTACTTC.

This clonotype was found a few times. The chain carries TRBV25-1 and TRBJ2-1; D possibly corresponds to TRBD1 (5 bases). Looked up from germline, CDR1 is MGHDK and CDR2 is SYGVNS. Trimming pared 2 bases from V and 2 bases from J, leaving 16 bases between. The CDR3 is made up of 17 amino acids. For the CDR3, the DNA is TGTGCCAGCAGTGAAGACAGTGCGACGGCTCCCTACAATGAGCAGTTCTTC. It translates to CASSEDSATAPYNEQFF.

The CDR3 sequence is CSAQSLFPYEQYF. The DNA of the CDR3 is TGCAGCGCCCAAAGCCTCTTCCCCTACGAGCAGTACTTC. This chain connects TRBV29-1 to TRBJ2-7; D remains ambiguous. The CDR3 loop spans 13 amino acids. CDR1 is SQVTM and CDR2 is ANQGSEA in the germline V gene. V was shortened by 7 bases and J by 2 bases, with 15 bases between the two germline ends.

There are many counts of this clonotype. This chain uses TRBV29-1 with TRBJ2-1, with 9 bases that match TRBD1. The germline V gene encodes CDR1 SQVTM and CDR2 ANQGSEA. After removal of 4 bases from V and 12 bases from J, the junction contained 13 bases not matched to a gene. This CDR3 comprises 14 residues. The CDR3 sequence: CSVAGTGSHYGQFF. DNA for the CDR3: TGCAGCGTTGCGGGGACAGGGTCTCATTACGGGCAGTTCTTC.

A few counts support this clonotype. The chain uses TRBV7-8 and TRBJ1-5; D is undetermined. V was cut by 2 bases and J by 0 bases, with 8 bases left in between. From germline, CDR1 is SGHVS and CDR2 FQNEAQ. CDR3 length equals 15 residues. The CDR3: CASSLSGSSNQPQHF. For the CDR3, the DNA is TGTGCCAGCAGCTTATCCGGGAGTAGCAATCAGCCCCAGCATTTT.

The V and J genes are TRBV11-1 and TRBJ2-5; D gene uncertain. V was clipped by 4 bases and J by 7 bases, with 16 bases between them. Germline V gene sequence: CDR1 SGHAT, CDR2 FQDESV (reference sequence). This CDR3 has 14 amino acids. The CDR3 DNA reads TGTGCCAGCAGCTATCCTACCTCCCCGGCGACCCAGTACTTC. It yields the protein CASSYPTSPATQYF.

Many counts were recorded for this clonotype. V is TRBV29-1 and J is TRBJ2-5; D may be TRBD2 (6 bases). The ends were cut back, 6 bases at V and 5 bases at J, with 13 bases in the middle. The CDR3 length is 12 residues. In germline, CDR1 is SQVTM, CDR2 ANQGSEA. The CDR3 sequence is CSVLGLPETQYF. CDR3 bases: TGCAGCGTCCTGGGACTGCCGGAGACCCAGTACTTC.

This clonotype appeared many times. The chain couples TRBV6-2 or TRBV6-3 to TRBJ2-2; TRBD1 aligns across 12 bases. The V and J ends lost 2 bases and 2 bases, in that order; junction bases with no gene match: 12. Germline values: CDR1 MNHEY, CDR2 SVGEGT. The CDR3 is 20 amino acids. For the CDR3, the DNA is TGTGCCAGCAGTTACCTGCCCGGGACAGGGGGCATCCCTAACACCGGGGAGCTGTTTTTT. Residues: CASSYLPGTGGIPNTGELFF.

This clonotype turned up a few times. For the CDR3, the DNA is TGTGCCAGCAGTTTACGACGGGGGACTAACACTGAAGCTTTCTTT. Protein: CASSLRRGTNTEAFF. The chain joins TRBV28 to TRBJ1-1; tentative D call: TRBD1 (5 bases). V was pared by 2 bases and J by 2 bases, with 12 bases between. The length of the CDR3 is 15 residues. Germline V gene lookup returns CDR1 MDHEN and CDR2 SYDVKM.

CDR3 coding DNA: TGTGCCAGCAGTTCCCCGGCGGGACGGGGGTACAGAGAGCAGTTCTTC. The encoded protein is CASSSPAGRGYREQFF. The chain is built from TRBV27 and TRBJ2-1; D may be TRBD2 (6 bases). Trimming shortened V by 4 bases and J by 10 bases, and 23 bases separated the two germline ends. The CDR3 contains 16 residues. The germline V gene has CDR1 MNHEY and CDR2 SMNVEV (reference sequence).

This clonotype was detected only a few times. V and J are TRBV10-3 and TRBJ1-5; 10 bases align to TRBD1. Germline V gene lookup returns CDR1 ENHRY and CDR2 SYGVKD. Trimming at V came to 4 bases and at J to 5 bases, leaving 2 bases not matched to a gene. There are 14 residues in the CDR3. The CDR3 DNA reads TGTGCCATCAGTGGGGGACAGGGGTATCAGCCCCAGCATTTT. Translation gives CAISGGQGYQPQHF.